Presented here are 25 T cell receptor beta chains from one specimen sequenced in a study of Ad26.COV2.S vaccination and SARS-CoV-2 variants. Clones were sequenced by immunoSEQ multiplex PCR, and TCRdb holds only the in-frame ones, with some missing. The profile shows some 480,000 clones, 87% of them singletons. As for treatment: 15 to 20 received Ad26.COV2.S at low or high dose, single or two shots; roughly five received placebo; per-sample allocation not given. Samples analyzed were those drawn on day 63 after the first vaccine or placebo injection. Sequences were derived from peripheral blood, sampled in a trial of Ad26.COV2.S vaccine versus placebo. The receptors were gathered from a person between 18 and 60 years old who received the Ad26.COV2.S COVID-19 vaccine or a placebo.

The chain employs TRBV5-1 and TRBJ2-1, with 11 bases that match TRBD2. V lost 3 bases, J lost 10 bases, and 9 bases stayed unmatched. This CDR3 region has 15 residues. CDR1 is SGHRS, CDR2 YFSETQ, per germline. The CDR3 DNA follows: TGCGCCAGCAGCTCCCTAGCGGGAGGTCAGAAGGAGCAGTTCTTC. Amino acid sequence: CASSSLAGGQKEQFF.

This chain links TRBV2 with TRBJ2-3, with D perhaps being TRBD1 or TRBD2 (5 bases each). Germline V gene data show CDR1 as SNHLY and CDR2 as FYNNEI. V was cut by 6 bases and J by 7 bases, with 17 bases left in between. This CDR3 has 14 amino acids. The CDR3 DNA sequence: TGTGCCAGCAGGGGGGACGTCGCAGGGCATACGCAGTATTTT. This gives the protein CASRGDVAGHTQYF.

The chain recombines TRBV21-1 with TRBJ2-2; the listed D gene, TRBD1, was not tested against the DNA. TRBV21-1 is a documented pseudogene. There are 15 residues in the CDR3. For the CDR3, the DNA is TGTGCCAGCAGCAGTGGACAGGGAATTTCCGGGGAGCTGTTTTTT. This sequence encodes CASSSGQGISGELFF.

The genes are TRBV28 and TRBJ1-1; tentatively, D is TRBD1 (6 bases). The germline V gene encodes CDR1 MDHEN and CDR2 SYDVKM. This CDR3 spans 13 amino acids. Trimming cost V 8 bases and J 4 bases, with 14 bases left between them. CDR3 sequence: CASAGARVTEAFF. The CDR3 DNA is TGTGCCAGCGCGGGGGCTCGGGTCACTGAAGCTTTCTTT. The whole variable domain, remainder taken from reference TRBV28 and TRBJ1-1, is DVKVTQSSRYLVKRTGEKVFLECVQDMDHENMFWYRQDPGLGLRLIYFSYDVKMKEKGDIPEGYSVSREKKERFSLILESASTNQTSMYLCASAGARVTEAFFGQGTRLTVV.

The rearrangement joins TRBV2 to TRBJ1-1; D is uncertain. V lost 7 bases, J lost 5 bases, and 14 bases lay in between. CDR1 and CDR2 (germline): SNHLY, FYNNEI. The CDR3 is 13 residues long. CDR3 nucleotides: TGTGCCAGCACGTTCGGCGGGTTGACTGAAGCTTTCTTT. It specifies CASTFGGLTEAFF.

The chain combines TRBV28 with TRBJ1-4, with 8 bases lining up with TRBD1. Germline V gives CDR1 MDHEN, CDR2 SYDVKM. This CDR3 region has 15 residues. Germline trimming cut 5 bases from V and 8 bases from J; bases unmatched to any gene: 10. In DNA, the CDR3 is TGTGCCAGCAGTCACGGGGACAGGAGACTGGAAAAACTGTTTTTT. Translation gives CASSHGDRRLEKLFF.

The chain couples TRBV5-8 to TRBJ2-7, with TRBD2 matching 13 bases. Germline V lookup: CDR1 SGHTS, CDR2 YDEGEE. The CDR3 has 18 residues. V was clipped by 4 bases and J by 3 bases; unmatched bases: 13. DNA for the CDR3: TGTGCCAGCAGCCCCTTGGGACTAGCGGGACCCTCCTTCTACGAGCAGTACTTC. It is translated as CASSPLGLAGPSFYEQYF.

This clone appeared a single time. This chain joins TRBV19 and TRBJ2-1, with 7 bases lining up with TRBD2. With V trimmed by 1 base and J by 12 bases, 15 bases remained unmatched. Looked up from germline, CDR1 is LNHDA and CDR2 is SQIVND (reference sequence). The CDR3 length is 16 residues. CDR3 nucleotides: TGTGCCAGTAGTATAGGGGGGATCCCGGGACTAAATAGGCAGTTCTTC. Encoded protein: CASSIGGIPGLNRQFF.

This chain uses TRBV6-2 or TRBV6-3 with TRBJ1-5; D gene uncertain. The CDR3 spans 15 residues. V lost 4 bases and J 4 bases, leaving 14 bases between the germline ends. The germline gives CDR1 MNHEY, CDR2 SVGEGT. The DNA of the CDR3 is TGTGCCAGCAGTTCAGAAGGGATTATTAATCAGCCCCAGCATTTT. It is translated as CASSSEGIINQPQHF.

The genes are TRBV27 and TRBJ1-1, with D uncertain. Germline values: CDR1 MNHEY, CDR2 SMNVEV (reference sequence). Deletions cut 4 bases from V and 11 bases from J, with 17 bases between. The CDR3 is made up of 13 amino acids. The CDR3 DNA follows: TGTGCCAGCAGTTCTCCGGGCCTCCAAGGGGCTTTCTTT. The encoded protein is CASSSPGLQGAFF.

As for this clone: Other DNA variants within this sample encode the same CDR3. Here the CDR3 reads CASSLGLYEQYF. CDR3 DNA: TGTGCCAGCAGCTTAGGCTTGTACGAGCAGTACTTC. The chain links TRBV11-2 to TRBJ2-7; D is unclear. Per the germline V gene, CDR1 is SGHAT and CDR2 is FQNNGV. This CDR3 has 12 residues. Deletions cut 1 base from V and 4 bases from J, with 5 bases between.

The genes are TRBV15 and TRBJ1-4; D remains unclear. Germline-derived CDR1 and CDR2 are LNHNV and YYDKDF (reference sequence). V lost 3 bases to trimming and J lost 8 bases, with 16 bases between them. The CDR3 runs 15 residues. The CDR3 DNA is TGTGCCACCAGCAGGCCAGACGGGCTAAGAGAAAAACTGTTTTTT. This sequence encodes CATSRPDGLREKLFF.

In this sample, this clone turned up a few times. The V and J genes are TRBV28 and TRBJ1-1; 7 bases are a match to TRBD1. The V gene end was trimmed by 8 bases and the J gene end by 2 bases; junction bases not matched to a gene: 8. CDR1 is MDHEN and CDR2 is SYDVKM in the germline V gene. CDR3 size: 14 residues. CDR3 sequence reads: CASVGYRGNTEAFF. The CDR3 DNA reads TGTGCCAGCGTGGGATACAGGGGAAACACTGAAGCTTTCTTT.

This clone is a singleton in its sample. The J gene is TRBJ1-1, the V gene TRBV10-1, with D unclear. Trimming pared 2 bases from V and 1 base from J, leaving 17 bases between. The CDR3 is 17 residues long. Germline V gives CDR1 WNHNN, CDR2 SYGVQD (reference sequence). The CDR3 loop is CASSERRAQGKNTEAFF. DNA for the CDR3: TGCGCCAGCAGTGAGAGAAGGGCTCAAGGTAAGAACACTGAAGCTTTCTTT.

CDR3 region: CASGRGHNTEAFF. The CDR3 DNA sequence: TGTGCCAGCGGGAGGGGGCACAACACTGAAGCTTTCTTT. This chain connects TRBV6-5 to TRBJ1-1; 7 nucleotides align to TRBD1. Germline V gene sequence: CDR1 MNHEY, CDR2 SVGAGI. The CDR3 length is 13 residues. V shed 8 bases and J 2 bases; nucleotides not matched to a gene: 5.

The rearrangement links TRBV7-2 to TRBJ1-1; weak D call: TRBD1 (5 bases). This CDR3 spans 13 amino acids. Germline V lookup: CDR1 SGHTA, CDR2 FQGNSA. Trimming pared 2 bases from V and 3 bases from J, leaving 7 bases between. CDR3 region: CASSLRQYTEAFF. DNA for the CDR3: TGTGCCAGCAGCTTACGACAGTACACTGAAGCTTTCTTT.

This chain connects TRBV19 to TRBJ1-1; TRBD1 agrees at 7 bases. The CDR3 totals 16 residues. From germline, CDR1 is LNHDA and CDR2 SQIVND (reference sequence). With V trimmed by 3 bases and J by 4 bases, 11 bases remained unmatched. Here the CDR3 DNA reads TGTGCCAGTAGTATCTCTCCGGGACAGAGGATCACTGAAGCTTTCTTT. It is translated as CASSISPGQRITEAFF.

The chain has TRBV2 and TRBJ2-7; 10 nucleotides match TRBD1. Germline V gene sequence: CDR1 SNHLY, CDR2 FYNNEI. Trimming removed 6 bases from V and 3 bases from J; junction bases left unmatched: 5. The CDR3 spans 14 residues. This CDR3 reads CASSRDRGYYEQYF. The CDR3 nucleotides are TGTGCCAGCAGCCGGGACAGGGGTTACTACGAGCAGTACTTC.

J is TRBJ2-7 and V is TRBV19; 11 bases map to TRBD2. J gave up 4 bases and V 4 bases, and 6 bases lay outside the gene matches. Germline CDR1 is LNHDA and CDR2 is SQIVND (reference sequence). This CDR3 is 15 amino acids long. As DNA, the CDR3 is TGTGCCAGTAGTAGGGCTAGCGGGGGGATTTACGAGCAGTACTTC. This codes for CASSRASGGIYEQYF.

This chain connects TRBV9 to TRBJ2-5; possible D gene TRBD1, 6 bases. The V end was cut by 2 bases, the J end by 1 base, with 9 bases between. The CDR3 is 14 residues long. Germline V gene data show CDR1 as SGDLS and CDR2 as YYNGEE. As DNA, the CDR3 is TGTGCCAGCAGCGTTGGGACAATCCAAGAGACCCAGTACTTC. Translated, it gives CASSVGTIQETQYF.

V gene TRBV27 combines with J gene TRBJ1-2; D not resolved. The CDR3 length is 13 residues. Germline V gives CDR1 MNHEY, CDR2 SMNVEV (reference sequence). V was shortened by 2 bases and J by 3 bases, with 7 bases between the two germline ends. The CDR3 coding sequence is TGTGCCAGCAGTTTAAAGGTTGACTATGGCTACACCTTC. Its translation: CASSLKVDYGYTF.

The chain joins TRBV24-1 to TRBJ2-6; 7 positions agree with TRBD1. Germline V gene sequence: CDR1 KGHDR, CDR2 SFDVKD. This CDR3 region has 18 residues. V lost 2 bases and J lost 2; bases outside the gene matches: 8. The CDR3 DNA reads as TGTGCCACCAGTGATTCCCTAGGGGACAGAACTGGGGCCAACGTCCTGACTTTC. It codes for CATSDSLGDRTGANVLTF.

The rearrangement joins TRBV4-2 to TRBJ1-2, with D possibly TRBD1 on 5 matching bases. V was clipped by 7 bases and J by 2 bases, with 14 bases between them. This CDR3 spans 14 amino acids. The germline gives CDR1 LGHNA, CDR2 YNFKEQ. CDR3 sequence reads: CASNREDTNYGYTF. DNA of the CDR3: TGTGCCAGCAACAGAGAGGACACGAACTATGGCTACACCTTC.

The gene calls are TRBV28 and TRBJ2-7, with TRBD1 identical over 8 bases. Looked up from germline, CDR1 is MDHEN and CDR2 is SYDVKM. V shed 6 bases, J shed 4 bases, and the junction held 5 bases outside the gene matches. This CDR3 comprises 13 residues. The CDR3: CASSGQGWYEQYF. CDR3 DNA sequence: TGTGCCAGCAGCGGACAGGGATGGTACGAGCAGTACTTC.

This clone was detected only a few times. J is TRBJ2-7 and V is TRBV5-1; D is tentatively TRBD1 or TRBD2 (5 bases each). The V and J ends lost 6 bases and 0 bases respectively, with 16 bases between them. Germline V lookup: CDR1 SGHRS, CDR2 YFSETQ. This CDR3 has 15 residues. CDR3 sequence: CASTVGGRGSYEQYF. In nucleotides, the CDR3 is TGCGCCAGCACCGTAGGAGGAAGGGGCTCCTACGAGCAGTACTTC.